What follows are 9 T cell receptor beta chains derived from one specimen sequenced in a study of blood T cell repertoires in COVID-19. TCRdb's table, derived via immunoSEQ multiplex PCR, lists solely in-frame clones and lacks some. The sample gives 200,000 to 300,000 clones, 70% to 90% of which show up once; 2% to 2.5% is in the top ten. Sequenced: PBMCs or T cells enriched from blood (not recorded which). The receptors derive from a woman aged 40-49 years with acute COVID-19.

The chain combines TRBV3-1 (or the pseudogene TRBV3-2) with TRBJ1-1; TRBD1 is a possible D gene (5 bases). This CDR3 has 14 residues. V was pared by 1 base and J by 5 bases, with 11 bases between. Germline-derived CDR1 and CDR2 are LGHDT and YNNKEL (reference sequence). The DNA for the CDR3 is TGTGCCAGCAGCCAAGGGCAGGGAAAAACTGAAGCTTTCTTT. Residues: CASSQGQGKTEAFF.

This rearrangement joins TRBV19 to TRBJ1-6; D might be TRBD1 (6 bases). Between the trimmed V and J ends, which lost 6 bases and 0 bases, there was a span of 15 bases. The CDR3 has 17 residues. CDR1 is LNHDA and CDR2 is SQIVND in the germline V gene (reference sequence). CDR3 nucleotides: TGTGCCAGTAGCAGACGGGACAAGAGCTCCTATAATTCACCCCTCCACTTT. It yields the protein CASSRRDKSSYNSPLHF. The full variable domain, in which reference TRBV19 and TRBJ1-6 provide the parts outside the CDR3, is DGGITQSPKYLFRKEGQNVTLSCEQNLNHDAMYWYRQDPGQGLRLIYYSQIVNDFQKGDIAEGYSVSREKKESFPLTVTSAQKNPTAFYLCASSRRDKSSYNSPLHFGNGTRLTVT.

The rearrangement uses TRBV7-8 and TRBJ2-1, with 8 positions matching TRBD2. CDR1 is SGHVS and CDR2 is FQNEAQ in the germline V gene. The CDR3 consists of 16 residues. J was trimmed by 0 bases and V by 7 bases; bases with no gene match: 8. The DNA for the CDR3 is TGTGCCAGCACCCTTTCGGGGGGGGACTCCTACAATGAGCAGTTCTTC. Its protein product is CASTLSGGDSYNEQFF.

This chain joins TRBV4-3 and TRBJ1-4; TRBD1 matches at 8 bases. The V segment lost 4 bases and the J segment 3 bases; nucleotides outside the gene matches: 13. Germline CDR1 reads LGHNA; CDR2 reads YSLEER. The CDR3 contains 18 residues. The CDR3 nucleotides are TGCGCCAGCAGCCCAAGATATGCAGGGGGCGCTTCTAATGAAAAACTGTTTTTT. Protein product: CASSPRYAGGASNEKLFF.

Only one count was recorded for this clone. This sequence joins TRBV10-1 and TRBJ1-4; possibly TRBD1 for D (5 bases). The CDR3 spans 14 residues. V was cut by 4 bases and J by 4 bases, with 10 bases left in between. Germline V CDR1 and CDR2: WNHNN, SYGVQD (reference sequence). The CDR3 bases are TGCGCCAGCAGTGCGTCCAGGGATAATGAAAAACTGTTTTTT. This gives the protein CASSASRDNEKLFF.

The chain links TRBV7-9 to TRBJ1-1, with D possibly being TRBD1 (6 bases). V lost 4 bases, J lost 4 bases, and 10 bases lay in between. The CDR3 extends over 13 amino acids. The germline V gene has CDR1 SEHNR and CDR2 FQNEAQ (reference sequence). CDR3 in DNA: TGTGCCAGCAGCTGGAACAGGGTCACTGAAGCTTTCTTT. Protein product: CASSWNRVTEAFF.

The J gene is TRBJ2-1, the V gene TRBV29-1; the match to TRBD2 covers 13 bases. J gave up 9 bases and V 6 bases, and 8 bases lay outside the gene matches. The germline CDR1 and CDR2 sequences are SQVTM and ANQGSEA. The CDR3 has 14 residues. CDR3 nucleotides: TGCAGCGTCGCGAGGACTAGCGGGAGTGGTGAGCAGTTCTTC. Translating it yields CSVARTSGSGEQFF.

This clone was recorded only once. The rearrangement joins TRBV9 to TRBJ1-4; D is uncertain. Looked up from germline, CDR1 is SGDLS and CDR2 is YYNGEE. The CDR3 sequence is 15 residues long. Trimming took 0 bases from V and 5 from J, leaving 11 bases between them. CDR3 residues: CASSVGAGTNEKLFF. The CDR3 coding sequence is TGTGCCAGCAGCGTAGGGGCAGGAACGAATGAAAAACTGTTTTTT.

This chain links TRBV9 with TRBJ2-1, with 10 bases fitting TRBD2. In germline, CDR1 is SGDLS, CDR2 YYNGEE. This CDR3 has 16 amino acids. V was pared by 4 bases and J by 9 bases, with 13 bases of the junction left unmatched. The CDR3 here is CASSTKSGRAEGEQFF. CDR3 DNA sequence: TGTGCCAGCAGCACAAAGAGCGGGAGGGCCGAGGGTGAGCAGTTCTTC.